This T cell receptor beta chain is from a study of neoadjuvant anti-PD-1 for oral cavity cancer. Study summary: Nivolumab at 3 mg/kg was mostly given biweekly, three to four doses, pre-surgery. Around day 43, patients without progression received a fourth nivolumab dose before surgery.

Broader study findings: Greater tumor shrinkage accompanied bigger post-treatment sizes of preexisting clones. Higher pretreatment Treg/Th17 ratios tracked higher pretreatment blood clonality.

Some clones are missing from TCRdb's copy, which holds only in-frame ones; the method was immunoSEQ multiplex PCR. The sample contains around 11,000 clones, roughly half of which appear only once. About this clone: Its antigen is as yet unknown.

The source is a person between 40 and 85 years old with oral cavity squamous cell carcinoma. This specimen consisted of tumor tissue, obtained before nivolumab (anti-PD-1) treatment.

The DNA for the CDR3 is TGCGCCAGCAGCCCAGGACAGGGCTACTCCTACGAGCAGTACTTC. Protein sequence: CASSPGQGYSYEQYF. This chain uses TRBV4-1 with TRBJ2-7; 8 positions match TRBD1. The CDR3 has 15 amino acids. V was clipped by 4 bases and J by 0 bases; unmatched bases: 5. Germline CDR1 MGHRA, CDR2 YSYEKL.